The present entry profiles one TCR beta chain with its context. What it recognizes is unknown. Preparation of TCR beta libraries was done by quantitative 5'-RACE with molecular barcodes. TCRdb re-called the 5' RACE reads with MiXCR, one entry per CDR3 protein. The table records around 140,000 distinct CDR3 sequences, approximately 17% of them present only once. The record originates from a study of CD8 T cells in ankylosing spondylitis. Overall study results and limits: Disease-linked clones reportedly showed significant enrichment in matched ankylosing spondylitis synovial fluid. Within ankylosing spondylitis blood, a TCR beta motif made up of fewer than ten highly homologous variants appeared to be characteristic. Disease-linked clones had a CD8+ phenotype and relatively low frequency in peripheral blood.

V lost 6 bases and J lost 9, with 15 bases in between. The CDR3 contains 14 residues. This rearrangement joins TRBV12-3 or TRBV12-4 to TRBJ1-6; D uncertain. The TCR was taken from a male donor with ankylosing spondylitis. Sequencing input: blood, either unsorted or a sorted T cell fraction (not recorded which). CDR3 DNA sequence: TGTGCCAGCAGGGCGACTTCATCTAGTTCACCCCTCCACTTT. Residues: CASRATSSSSPLHF.